This T cell receptor beta chain was documented in a study of T cells in Graves' hyperthyroidism and ophthalmopathy. Study observations and caveats: Most expanded thyroid clonotypes above 0.001 also appeared in blood.

Exclusion criteria comprised uncontrolled infection, other autoimmune disease, pregnancy or lactation. Based on clinical symptoms, serum thyroxine and TRAb, thyroid ultrasound and orbital computed tomography, diagnoses were reached. Comments on this clonotype: Its matching antigen is unknown.

Researchers amplified the TCR beta CDR3 regions from RNA transcripts. First-round RT-PCR with HTBI primers amplified the TCR CDR3 region. TCRdb passed the multiplex PCR reads through MiXCR, listing each CDR3 protein once. The data show approximately 640,000 distinct CDR3 sequences, with 45% seen just once and under 8.5% held by the top ten. There are 14 residues in the CDR3. The germline V gene has CDR1 ENHRY and CDR2 SYGVKD. V gave up 4 bases and J gave up 8 bases, with 18 bases separating them. The sequence derives from an adult man with Graves' disease, either hyperthyroidism or ophthalmopathy (not recorded which). Sequencing input: peripheral blood or thyroid tissue (not recorded which). The chain is built from TRBV10-3 and TRBJ2-7; maybe TRBD1 (5 bases). DNA of the CDR3: TGTGCCATCAGTGGCAGGGTGGGCCAGCCCCAGCAGTACTTC. Encoded protein: CAISGRVGQPQQYF.